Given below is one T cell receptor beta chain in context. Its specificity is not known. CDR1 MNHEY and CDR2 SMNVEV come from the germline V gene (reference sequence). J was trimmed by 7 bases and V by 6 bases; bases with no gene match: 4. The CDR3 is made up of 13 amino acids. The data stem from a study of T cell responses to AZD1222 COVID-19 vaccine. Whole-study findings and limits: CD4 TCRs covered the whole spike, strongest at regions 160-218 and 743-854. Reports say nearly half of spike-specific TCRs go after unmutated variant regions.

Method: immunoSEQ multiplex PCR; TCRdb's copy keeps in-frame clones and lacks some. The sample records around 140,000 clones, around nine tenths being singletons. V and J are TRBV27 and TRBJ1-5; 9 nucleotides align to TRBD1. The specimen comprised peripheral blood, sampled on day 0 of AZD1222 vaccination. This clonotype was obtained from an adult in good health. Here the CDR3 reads CASRGDRVQPQHF. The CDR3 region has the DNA TGTGCCAGCAGGGGGGACAGGGTACAGCCCCAGCATTTT.